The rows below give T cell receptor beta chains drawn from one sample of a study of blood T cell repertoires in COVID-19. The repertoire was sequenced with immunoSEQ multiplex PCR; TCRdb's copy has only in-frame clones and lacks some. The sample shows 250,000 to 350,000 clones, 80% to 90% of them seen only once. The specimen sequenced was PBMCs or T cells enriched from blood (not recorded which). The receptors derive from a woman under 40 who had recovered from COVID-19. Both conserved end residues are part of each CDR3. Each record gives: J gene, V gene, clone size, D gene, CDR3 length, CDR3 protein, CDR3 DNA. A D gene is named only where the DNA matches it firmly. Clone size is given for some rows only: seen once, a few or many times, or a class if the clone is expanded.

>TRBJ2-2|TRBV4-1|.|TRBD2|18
CASSQEKRSGGAFWELFF
TGCGCCAGCAGCCAAGAAAAAAGGAGCGGGGGGGCCTTCTGGGAGCTGTTTTTT
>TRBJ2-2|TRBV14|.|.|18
CASSQLRDRNANTGELFF
TGTGCCAGCAGCCAACTCCGTGACAGGAACGCGAACACCGGGGAGCTGTTTTTT
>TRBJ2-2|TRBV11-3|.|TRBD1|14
CASSLGQGAGELFF
TGTGCCAGCAGCTTGGGACAGGGGGCCGGGGAGCTGTTTTTT
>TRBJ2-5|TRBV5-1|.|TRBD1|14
CASSQQGFQETQYF
TGCGCCAGCAGCCAACAGGGGTTTCAAGAGACCCAGTACTTC
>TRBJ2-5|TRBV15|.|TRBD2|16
CATSRDPGTTFGTQYF
TGTGCCACCAGCAGAGACCCCGGGACTACGTTCGGGACCCAGTACTTC
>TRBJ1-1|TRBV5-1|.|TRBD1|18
CASRPLSTGPIANTEAFF
TGCGCCAGCCGACCACTTTCGACAGGGCCGATTGCGAACACTGAAGCTTTCTTT
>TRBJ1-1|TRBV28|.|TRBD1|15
CASSPMTGKNTEAFF
TGTGCCAGCAGTCCGATGACAGGGAAGAACACTGAAGCTTTCTTT
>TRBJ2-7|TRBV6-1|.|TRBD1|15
CASSEPRQGKYEQYF
TGTGCCAGCAGTGAACCCAGACAGGGGAAATACGAGCAGTACTTC
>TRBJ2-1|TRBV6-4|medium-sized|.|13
CASSDSDNNEQFF
TGTGCCAGCAGTGACTCGGACAACAATGAGCAGTTCTTC
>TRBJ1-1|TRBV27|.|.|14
CASNLIGQNTEAFF
TGTGCCAGCAATTTAATCGGACAGAACACTGAAGCTTTCTTT
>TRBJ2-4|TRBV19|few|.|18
CASSPKRGLTIAKNIQYF
TGTGCCAGTAGTCCAAAGCGAGGACTGACGATAGCCAAAAACATTCAGTACTTC
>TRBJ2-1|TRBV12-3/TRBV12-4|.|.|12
CASSLDSNEQFF
TGTGCCAGCAGTTTAGATTCTAATGAGCAGTTCTTC